This T cell receptor beta chain appears in the sequencing data of a study of T cell changes during pregnancy in multiple sclerosis. Generated by immunoSEQ multiplex PCR, the TCRdb table keeps only in-frame clones and is missing some. The sample consists of about 40,000 clones, 92% of them appearing once. Germline assignment: CDR1 SGHRS and CDR2 YFSETQ. V was pared by 4 bases and J by 7 bases, with 18 bases between. The CDR3 contains 15 residues. The source material was CD4+ T cells from peripheral blood mononuclear cells, sampled before pregnancy. This TCR was sampled from a female donor with multiple sclerosis, enrolled in a pregnancy study. V gene TRBV5-1 combines with J gene TRBJ1-5; D is unclear. The CDR3 bases are TGCGCCAGCAGCCTTGGAGGGATTTCGAACCAGCCCCAGCATTTT. Protein product: CASSLGGISNQPQHF.